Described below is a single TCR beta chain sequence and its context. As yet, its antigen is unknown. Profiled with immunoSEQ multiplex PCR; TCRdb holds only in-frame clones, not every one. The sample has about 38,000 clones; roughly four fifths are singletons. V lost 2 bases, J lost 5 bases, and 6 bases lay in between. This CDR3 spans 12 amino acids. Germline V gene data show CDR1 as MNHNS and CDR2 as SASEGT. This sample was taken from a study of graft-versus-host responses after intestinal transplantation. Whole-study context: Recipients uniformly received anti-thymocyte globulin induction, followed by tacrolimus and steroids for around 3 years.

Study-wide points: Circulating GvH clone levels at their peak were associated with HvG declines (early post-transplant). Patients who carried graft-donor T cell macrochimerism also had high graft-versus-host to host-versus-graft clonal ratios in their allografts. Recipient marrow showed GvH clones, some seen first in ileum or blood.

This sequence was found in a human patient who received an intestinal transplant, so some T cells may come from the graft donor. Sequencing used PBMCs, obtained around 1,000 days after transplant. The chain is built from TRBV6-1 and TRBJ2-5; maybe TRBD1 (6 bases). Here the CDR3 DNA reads TGTGCCAGCAGTGAAAGGGGGGAGACCCAGTACTTC. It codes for CASSERGETQYF.